The rows below give T cell receptor beta chains drawn from one sample of a study of shared clonotypes between healthy human individuals. The assay was immunoSEQ multiplex PCR, and TCRdb's table has in-frame clones only and misses some. The repertoire consists of around 1.9 million clones, with around 93% occurring once and the leading ten covering more than 1.5%. Material for sequencing was naive CD8+ T cells from PBMCs. The source of these receptors is a man aged 18 to 35 in good health. Some clones in this sample may be carry-over from other donors' samples. CDR3s leave out the opening cysteine and the closing phenylalanine or tryptophan. D genes are given only for firm matches.

J gene,V gene,D gene,CDR3 protein
TRBJ2-2,TRBV2,TRBD1,ATQQGAYTGELF
TRBJ2-1,TRBV4-2,.,ASSHLWGLLRSDEQF
TRBJ1-1,TRBV7-9,.,ASSPDGRNTEAF
TRBJ1-1,TRBV27,.,ASSFSYRMNTEAF
TRBJ1-2,TRBV28,.,ASSPTLGPRANYGYT
TRBJ2-7,TRBV2,TRBD1,ASSPTTGQPYEQY
TRBJ1-3,TRBV10-3,.,ATWRGNTIY
TRBJ2-7,TRBV4-2,.,ASSQGGPGGIYEQY
TRBJ1-1,TRBV5-4,TRBD1,ASESKTGGNTEAF
TRBJ1-3,TRBV27,.,ASSLGGAGGNTIY
TRBJ2-3,TRBV5-6,TRBD2,ASSSAGGTPAQY
TRBJ1-1,TRBV28,.,ASSTPRFLNTEAF
TRBJ2-5,TRBV7-2,.,ASSLGPGRQETQY
TRBJ2-1,TRBV4-1,.,ASSQDLTQF
TRBJ2-3,TRBV11-2,.,ASSSVGGADTQY
TRBJ2-1,TRBV11-3,.,ASSPHWGVDEQF
TRBJ1-1,TRBV30,.,AWSVHEDTEAF
TRBJ2-7,TRBV5-1,.,ASSLEGYDEQY
TRBJ2-1,TRBV7-9,TRBD1,ASSPGTVRYNEQF
TRBJ2-7,TRBV27,.,ASTSGGSYEQY
TRBJ1-1,TRBV19,.,ASSMGQVSEAF
TRBJ2-7,TRBV28,.,ASSLWGQTYEQY
TRBJ2-4,TRBV28,TRBD2,ASSLGTSGMENIQY
TRBJ1-1,TRBV7-9,TRBD1,ASLDTGAPLYGTEAF
TRBJ2-7,TRBV5-6,TRBD2,ASRHAGTSVHEQY
TRBJ1-4,TRBV2,.,ASSGARQTSTNEKLF
TRBJ2-3,TRBV13,.,ASSLALATSTDTQY
TRBJ2-5,TRBV6-6,.,ASSYYLQGGEETQY
TRBJ1-2,TRBV7-9,TRBD1,ASSSGTGRNYGYT
TRBJ2-3,TRBV6-4,.,ASSLDGDRTFWAQY
TRBJ2-7,TRBV18,TRBD2,ASSPVLAGTRYEQY
TRBJ1-1,TRBV5-3,.,ARSPGRFTEAF
TRBJ1-3,TRBV6-6,.,ASTPGLRNTIY
TRBJ2-2,TRBV10-3,TRBD2,AISETTVEASGSPEAGELF
TRBJ1-2,TRBV2,.,ASIVSGDYGYT
TRBJ2-1,TRBV7-9,TRBD2,ASSPDGGRAGNEQF
TRBJ2-3,TRBV7-9,.,ASSFAWDTQY
TRBJ2-3,TRBV5-6,.,ASIQQDPSTDTQY
TRBJ1-1,TRBV4-1,TRBD1,ASSLTGDSRAF
TRBJ1-1,TRBV11-2,.,ASSLATNTEAF
TRBJ1-1,TRBV30,.,AWTKAGDPLSF
TRBJ2-1,TRBV7-9,.,ASSGTPSSYNEQF
TRBJ2-1,TRBV19,.,ASSIAPGVYNEQF
TRBJ2-7,TRBV27,TRBD2,ASSLAGGPYEQY
TRBJ2-1,TRBV2,.,ASRGASGAYNEQF
TRBJ1-1,TRBV27,TRBD1,ASSEMTGAPEAF
TRBJ2-1,TRBV5-3,TRBD2,ANPQRESPHEQF
TRBJ1-2,TRBV27,.,ASGTLLRGYT
TRBJ1-1,TRBV5-1,.,ASSPQRVTEDSEAF
TRBJ1-2,TRBV6-1,.,ASSDFSARGYT
TRBJ2-7,TRBV4-1,TRBD2,ASSQDRFGGSYEQY
TRBJ1-5,TRBV27,TRBD1,ASSQGQGSVMPQH
TRBJ2-3,TRBV27,.,ASSLGRGTDTQY
TRBJ1-4,TRBV5-6,TRBD1,ASSLGQGNEKLF
TRBJ2-7,TRBV5-8,.,ASSPDVYEQY
TRBJ2-1,TRBV27,TRBD2,ASSLGSGSYEQF
TRBJ1-4,TRBV7-8,.,ASSLGTEATNEKLF